A single sample is the source of the 2 T cell receptor beta chains below, sequenced in a study of beta chain features in type 1 diabetes. The isolated RNA, all of it, was reverse transcribed, so expressed TCRB transcripts were what got sequenced. TCRdb's copy holds only in-frame clones and misses some; the assay was immunoSEQ multiplex PCR. The top ten clones hold 0.35% to 0.45% of a sample with some 150,000 clones, roughly 53% of them seen once. The specimen was Tregs from blood. These TCRs come from a man in his late teens or twenties in good health.

This clone has more than one count but fewer than ten. The CDR3 here is CASSKAPGQVSYEQYF. The CDR3 nucleotides are TGTGCCAGCAGCAAAGCACCGGGACAGGTTTCCTACGAGCAGTACTTC. The rearrangement links TRBV21-1 to TRBJ2-7; TRBD1 is taken as the D call from the table, unchecked against the DNA. TRBV21-1 has pseudogene status. The CDR3 length is 16 residues.

The chain couples TRBV6-5 to TRBJ1-3; 9 nucleotides agree with TRBD1. Per germline, CDR1 MNHEY and CDR2 SVGAGI. Trimming at V came to 5 bases and at J to 6 bases, leaving 8 bases not matched to a gene. This CDR3 comprises 15 residues. The CDR3 region has the DNA TGTGCCAGCAGTGCCTCCGGGACAGGGATAAACACCATATATTTT. Translating gives CASSASGTGINTIYF.